The source of this T cell receptor beta chain is a study of T cells after yellow fever vaccination. Study-wide points: Reappearing after the booster were most of the clones from primary vaccination (less than 98% CD4, around 90% CD8). The study found a weaker secondary response that peaked faster, day 5 versus 15. The CD4 and CD8 compartments had a small share of their clonotypes in common.

The authors made TCR cDNA by 5'RACE template switching, adding a universal primer site and UMIs. MiXCR, run by TCRdb on the 5' RACE reads, gives a single entry per CDR3 protein. The sample consists of approximately 510,000 distinct CDR3 sequences, 20% to 25% of them appearing once. With regard to this clonotype: The antigen is undetermined.

V was cut by 4 bases and J by 0 bases, with 13 bases left in between. This CDR3 comprises 16 residues. Germline V CDR1 and CDR2: MNHEY, SVGAGI. This chain connects TRBV6-5 to TRBJ1-5, with D possibly TRBD1 on 5 matching bases. This material consisted of PBMCs, taken approximately 22 days after the first yellow fever vaccination. The TCR was taken from a man younger than 35 who received the YFV17D yellow fever vaccine. The CDR3 nucleotides read TGTGCCAGCAGTTTGTATGGGGGACTTAGCAATCAGCCCCAGCATTTT. It specifies CASSLYGGLSNQPQHF.